This TCR beta chain is drawn from a study of CD4 T cells in relation to SARS-CoV-2 and coronaviruses. Study outcomes and limitations: This crossreactivity analysis covered spike protein alone, no other viral proteins.

This clone occurred once. The antigen is not known. The unexposed donors gave CD4+ T cells in about 2011-2018, prior to COVID-19. The cells were cultured for under twelve days before CD4+ T cells were isolated. Testing used SARS-CoV-2 S/N and four cold-coronavirus spikes on unexposed-donor CD4+ T cells, cells permitting. This CDR3 region has 15 residues. Germline CDR1 is SGHNT and CDR2 is YYREEE (reference sequence). The V gene end was trimmed by 0 bases and the J gene end by 2 bases; junction bases not matched to a gene: 5. Method: immunoSEQ multiplex PCR; TCRdb's copy keeps in-frame clones and lacks some. Of about 15,000 clones in the sample, roughly 83% were seen once.

The gene calls are TRBV5-4 and TRBJ2-7, with 7 bases matching TRBD2. The sequencing input was CD4+ T cells from PBMCs, cultured in vitro. The receptor's source is a human donor in good health. The CDR3 nucleotides are TGTGCCAGCAGCTTGGTGGCTAGCGGTCCCTACGAGCAGTACTTC. The encoded protein is CASSLVASGPYEQYF.